This TCR beta chain was recorded in a study of T cell responses to AZD1222 COVID-19 vaccine. Profiling relied on immunoSEQ multiplex PCR, and the TCRdb table lists in-frame clones only, not all of them. The sample gives approximately 71,000 clones, more than 70% of which show up once; 12% is in the top ten. Trimming removed 2 bases from V and 5 bases from J, with 18 bases in between. This CDR3 has 16 residues. Germline V gene sequence: CDR1 MNHEY, CDR2 SVGEGT. This clone is labeled medium-sized (0.01 to 0.1%). The chain carries TRBV6-2 or TRBV6-3 and TRBJ2-5, with a tentative D call TRBD2 (5 bases). Here the sequenced sample was peripheral blood, taken on day 0 of AZD1222 vaccination. The receptor was derived from an adult in good health. The CDR3 loop reads CASSYGGGIGWETQYF. CDR3 in DNA: TGTGCCAGCAGTTACGGAGGTGGGATTGGATGGGAGACCCAGTACTTC.